A single sample gave rise to the 32 T cell receptor beta chains below, sequenced in a study of PD-L1 blockade in urothelial cancer. Assay used: immunoSEQ multiplex PCR; TCRdb lists only in-frame clones, some missing. The data show around 51,000 clones, with 70% to 90% seen just once and roughly 17% held by the top ten. Here the sequenced sample was PBMCs, taken around atezolizumab (anti-PD-L1) treatment. The receptors stem from a man aged 55-75 years with urothelial cancer.

This chain uses TRBV5-1 with TRBJ1-1; 9 bases map to TRBD1. V trimming: 0 bases; J trimming: 1 base; junction bases outside the gene matches: 1. CDR1 SGHRS and CDR2 YFSETQ come from the germline V gene. The CDR3 runs 15 residues. This CDR3 reads CASSLAGQGNTEAFF. CDR3 in DNA: TGCGCCAGCAGCTTGGCGGGACAGGGGAACACTGAAGCTTTCTTT.

The table lists this clone with a count of one. The genes are TRBV5-5 and TRBJ2-3; D call uncertain. Germline-derived CDR1 and CDR2 are SGHKS and YYEKEE (reference sequence). The CDR3 runs to 16 residues. Trimming shortened V by 0 bases and J by 1 base, and 12 bases separated the two germline ends. CDR3 DNA sequence: TGTGCCAGCAGCTTGGAGGCGGCAATCCGCACAGATACGCAGTATTTT. Translation: CASSLEAAIRTDTQYF. Supplemented by reference TRBV5-5 and TRBJ2-3, the full variable domain reads DAGVTQSPTHLIKTRGQQVTLRCSPISGHKSVSWYQQVLGQGPQFIFQYYEKEERGRGNFPDRFSARQFPNYSSELNVNALLLGDSALYLCASSLEAAIRTDTQYFGPGTRLTVL.

This clone came up a few times. The rearrangement uses TRBV19 and TRBJ2-2, with TRBD1 matching 7 bases. CDR3 length: 16 residues. V lost 7 bases to trimming and J lost 0 bases; unmatched junction nucleotides: 8. CDR1 and CDR2 (germline): LNHDA, SQIVND (reference sequence). The chain's CDR3 is CASTSPGQTNTGELFF. As DNA, the CDR3 is TGTGCCAGTACCTCTCCGGGACAGACGAACACCGGGGAGCTGTTTTTT.

The rearrangement joins TRBV30 to TRBJ2-2; D is possibly TRBD2 (6 bases). This CDR3 spans 13 amino acids. Germline V gene lookup returns CDR1 GTSNPN and CDR2 SVGIG (reference sequence). Deletions cut 3 bases from V and 4 bases from J, with 9 bases between. The CDR3 sequence: CAWRGGATGELFF. The CDR3 DNA is TGTGCCTGGAGAGGCGGGGCCACCGGGGAGCTGTTTTTT.

The count of this clone is one. The genes are TRBV4-1 and TRBJ2-2; possibly TRBD1 for D (5 bases). V was shortened by 1 base and J by 3 bases, with 6 bases between the two germline ends. Per the germline V gene, CDR1 is MGHRA and CDR2 is YSYEKL. The CDR3 runs 14 residues. Written as DNA, the CDR3 is TGCGCCAGCAGCCAAGGGACACACACCGGGGAGCTGTTTTTT. Translation gives CASSQGTHTGELFF.

The V and J genes are TRBV21-1 and TRBJ2-7; the table gives TRBD2 as D, unverified against the DNA. TRBV21-1 is a pseudogene segment. There are 14 residues in the CDR3. CDR3 protein: CASSKDSYLYEQYF. The DNA for the CDR3 is TGTGCCAGCAGCAAAGATTCCTATCTCTACGAGCAGTACTTC.

The rearrangement joins TRBV5-6 to TRBJ2-5, with TRBD1 matching over 8 bases. Germline V gene lookup returns CDR1 SGHDT and CDR2 YYEEEE. This CDR3 contains 14 residues. The trim removed 0 bases at V and 3 bases at J, leaving 1 base unmatched. CDR3 amino acids: CASSLAGGKETQYF. The CDR3 DNA sequence: TGTGCCAGCAGCTTGGCAGGGGGCAAAGAGACCCAGTACTTC. The full variable domain, rest sourced from reference TRBV5-6 and TRBJ2-5, is DAGVTQSPTHLIKTRGQQVTLRCSPKSGHDTVSWYQQALGQGPQFIFQYYEEEERQRGNFPDRFSGHQFPNYSSELNVNALLLGDSALYLCASSLAGGKETQYFGPGTRLLVL.

This chain connects TRBV5-1 to TRBJ2-3; maybe TRBD1 (5 bases). In germline, CDR1 is SGHRS, CDR2 YFSETQ. The CDR3 totals 14 residues. V gave up 5 bases and J gave up 5 bases, with 15 bases separating them. The chain's CDR3 is CASRDQGIVDTQYF. DNA for the CDR3: TGCGCCAGCAGGGACCAGGGAATAGTAGATACGCAGTATTTT.

V usage is TRBV11-3 and J usage is TRBJ2-1, with TRBD2 identical over 7 bases. This CDR3 contains 16 residues. V was pared by 6 bases and J by 7 bases, with 15 bases of the junction left unmatched. Germline CDR1 and CDR2: SGHNT and YENEEA. CDR3 protein: CASSLSGARVANEQFF. CDR3 nucleotide sequence: TGTGCCAGCAGTCTCAGCGGGGCGCGTGTGGCAAATGAGCAGTTCTTC.

This clone was counted once. The V call is TRBV7-2, the J call TRBJ1-2; 8 bases agree with TRBD1. CDR1 SGHTA and CDR2 FQGNSA come from the germline V gene. The CDR3 has 15 residues. Trimming cost V 5 bases and J 4 bases; bases outside gene matches: 9. Here the CDR3 DNA reads TGTGCCAGCAGCCCGAGGACAGGGTATCCCTATGGCTACACCTTC. Its protein is CASSPRTGYPYGYTF.

The gene calls are TRBV6-1 and TRBJ1-5; possible D gene TRBD1, 5 bases. Trimming took off 2 bases at V and 6 bases at J, with 8 bases between the two ends. The CDR3 covers 13 residues. Germline-derived CDR1 and CDR2 are MNHNS and SASEGT. CDR3 residues: CASSEIRVQPQHF. The CDR3 region has the DNA TGTGCCAGCAGTGAAATCAGGGTTCAGCCCCAGCATTTT.

The V and J genes are TRBV7-9 and TRBJ1-3; TRBD1 matches 8 bases. Germline CDR1 and CDR2: SEHNR and FQNEAQ (reference sequence). The CDR3 totals 16 residues. With V trimmed by 4 bases and J by 5 bases, 10 bases remained unmatched. DNA of the CDR3: TGTGCCAGCAGCTCGCAACAGGGGGTTAGTAGAAACACCATATATTTT. This encodes CASSSQQGVSRNTIYF.

The chain links TRBV29-1 to TRBJ2-7; 9 bases match TRBD1. The CDR3 sequence is 13 residues long. V gave up 1 base and J gave up 5 bases; unmatched junction bases: 3. Germline assignment: CDR1 SQVTM and CDR2 ANQGSEA. Written as DNA, the CDR3 is TGCAGCGTTGAAGGGACAGGGGTCCACGAGCAGTACTTC. Protein sequence: CSVEGTGVHEQYF.

The chain couples TRBV12-5 to TRBJ1-5; D is unresolved. Trimming pared 0 bases from V and 2 bases from J, leaving 11 bases between. CDR1 is LGHNT, CDR2 FRNRAP, per germline. The CDR3 loop spans 16 amino acids. The chain's CDR3 is CASGLVAGVGNQPQHF. The CDR3 nucleotides read TGTGCTAGTGGTTTGGTGGCGGGAGTCGGCAATCAGCCCCAGCATTTT.

V is TRBV4-1 and J is TRBJ2-7; a weak D match, TRBD1 (6 bases). Between the trimmed V and J ends, which lost 6 bases and 4 bases, there was a span of 10 bases. This CDR3 spans 12 amino acids. Germline V gene data show CDR1 as MGHRA and CDR2 as YSYEKL. CDR3 sequence (DNA): TGCGCCAGCAGTTCCGACAGGTACGAGCAGTACTTC. It yields the protein CASSSDRYEQYF.

The chain uses TRBV4-2 and TRBJ1-1; maybe TRBD1 (5 bases). The CDR3 is made up of 19 amino acids. V gave up 0 bases and J gave up 0 bases, with 20 bases separating them. Germline V CDR1 and CDR2: LGHNA, YNFKEQ. The CDR3 is CASSQEGGGWTHLNTEAFF. In DNA form, the CDR3 reads TGTGCCAGCAGCCAAGAGGGGGGTGGTTGGACCCATCTGAACACTGAAGCTTTCTTT.

The genes are TRBV7-3 and TRBJ2-2; no clear D gene. V shed 2 bases and J shed 7 bases, with 11 bases lying between them. The CDR3 is 14 amino acids. Germline-derived CDR1 and CDR2 are SGHTA and FQGTGA. CDR3 protein: CASSLVLVGGELFF. The CDR3 nucleotides are TGTGCCAGCAGCTTAGTCTTGGTCGGCGGGGAGCTGTTTTTT.

The rearrangement joins TRBV19 to TRBJ2-7, with TRBD1 matching over 7 bases. V trimming: 8 bases; J trimming: 2 bases; junction bases outside the gene matches: 12. CDR1 and CDR2 from the germline V gene are LNHDA and SQIVND (reference sequence). CDR3 length: 15 amino acids. The CDR3 DNA sequence: TGTGCCAGTTCTCGAGGCCGGGACAGTCCCTACGAGCAGTACTTC. This sequence encodes CASSRGRDSPYEQYF.

This clone was found once. The chain uses TRBV15 and TRBJ1-4; 8 nucleotides align to TRBD1. The CDR3 sequence is 16 residues long. CDR1 is LNHNV and CDR2 is YYDKDF in the germline V gene (reference sequence). With 4 bases clipped from V and 7 bases from J, the junction kept 11 bases outside the gene matches. CDR3 DNA sequence: TGTGCCACCAGCAACAGGGGGACCCTCCGGCGTGAAAAACTGTTTTTT. It is translated as CATSNRGTLRREKLFF.

The chain recombines TRBV10-3 with TRBJ1-5; TRBD1 is a possible D gene (5 bases). CDR3 length: 15 residues. Looked up from germline, CDR1 is ENHRY and CDR2 is SYGVKD. Trimming left V 5 bases short and J 2 bases short, with 13 bases between. The CDR3 loop is CAISTQGGGNQPQHF. The CDR3 region has the DNA TGTGCCATCAGTACCCAAGGAGGGGGCAATCAGCCCCAGCATTTT.

This chain joins TRBV5-4 and TRBJ1-3; D is uncertain. The CDR3 is made up of 15 amino acids. V gave up 4 bases and J gave up 4 bases, with 15 bases separating them. CDR1 SGHNT and CDR2 YYREEE come from the germline V gene (reference sequence). CDR3 sequence reads: CASSPDSRSGNTIYF. CDR3 DNA sequence: TGTGCCAGCAGCCCTGACTCTCGCTCCGGAAACACCATATATTTT.

The chain employs TRBV7-2 and TRBJ2-7; D might be TRBD1 (5 bases). This CDR3 is built from 12 residues. V lost 5 bases and J lost 6, with 11 bases in between. Germline-derived CDR1 and CDR2 are SGHTA and FQGNSA. The CDR3 coding sequence is TGTGCCAGCAGCCCAGGGTACTCCGAGCAGTACTTC. It codes for CASSPGYSEQYF.

As DNA, the CDR3 is TGTGCCAGCAGTTACAGATCCGGGACAGGGGGTTACGAGCAGTACTTC. Its translation: CASSYRSGTGGYEQYF. The V gene is TRBV6-5, the J gene TRBJ2-7; TRBD1 aligns across 11 bases. CDR1 and CDR2 from the germline V gene are MNHEY and SVGAGI. The CDR3 length is 16 residues. J was trimmed by 4 bases and V by 2 bases; bases with no gene match: 7.

This sequence joins TRBV4-3 and TRBJ1-5, with D uncertain. With 1 base removed from V and 1 base from J, the gap between germline ends came to 11 bases. CDR3 length: 16 residues. Germline values: CDR1 LGHNA, CDR2 YSLEER. The CDR3 loop reads CASSQGGGGSNQPQHF. The CDR3 DNA reads as TGCGCCAGCAGCCAAGGTGGAGGAGGGAGCAATCAGCCCCAGCATTTT.

The CDR3 sequence: CASSVDLRNTEAFF. The CDR3 coding sequence is TGTGCCAGCAGCGTAGACCTGAGGAACACTGAAGCTTTCTTT. The chain combines TRBV9 with TRBJ1-1; D not certain. This CDR3 has 14 amino acids. The germline V gene has CDR1 SGDLS and CDR2 YYNGEE. V shed 0 bases and J shed 1 base, with 7 bases lying between them.

The V and J genes are TRBV7-9 and TRBJ2-5, with D possibly being TRBD1 (6 bases). V gave up 5 bases and J gave up 5 bases, with 12 bases separating them. The CDR3 sequence is 13 residues long. Looked up from germline, CDR1 is SEHNR and CDR2 is FQNEAQ (reference sequence). The CDR3 region is CASSNGQRETQYF. The CDR3 coding sequence is TGTGCCAGCAGCAATGGACAGCGGGAGACCCAGTACTTC.

The V gene is TRBV7-2, the J gene TRBJ2-5; 7 bases fit TRBD2. CDR3 size: 14 residues. From germline, CDR1 is SGHTA and CDR2 FQGNSA. The V and J ends lost 0 bases and 5 bases, in that order; junction bases with no gene match: 3. The CDR3 bases are TGTGCCAGCAGCTTAGCGGGAGGGGTGGAGACCCAGTACTTC. This gives the protein CASSLAGGVETQYF.

V usage is TRBV7-2 and J usage is TRBJ1-5, with a possible D match to TRBD1 (6 bases). The CDR3 is 13 amino acids. Trimming cost V 2 bases and J 7 bases, with 9 bases left between them. The germline V gene has CDR1 SGHTA and CDR2 FQGNSA. This CDR3 reads CASSLTQGQPQHF. The CDR3 DNA reads as TGTGCCAGCAGCTTAACACAGGGACAGCCCCAGCATTTT.

The chain has TRBV7-2 and TRBJ2-7; D remains unclear. With 2 bases removed from V and 0 bases from J, the gap between germline ends came to 8 bases. The CDR3 sequence is 14 residues long. Germline CDR1 reads SGHTA; CDR2 reads FQGNSA. Written as DNA, the CDR3 is TGTGCCAGCAGCTTATCGGTCAACTCCTACGAGCAGTACTTC. It codes for CASSLSVNSYEQYF.

This sequence joins TRBV19 and TRBJ1-2; 9 nucleotides line up with TRBD1. Per germline, CDR1 LNHDA and CDR2 SQIVND (reference sequence). This CDR3 comprises 15 residues. The trim removed 2 bases at V and 4 bases at J, leaving 5 bases unmatched. The CDR3 reads CASSITGGEGYGYTF. CDR3 coding DNA: TGTGCCAGTAGTATAACAGGGGGCGAGGGCTATGGCTACACCTTC. Full variable domain (remainder filled in from reference TRBV19 and TRBJ1-2): DGGITQSPKYLFRKEGQNVTLSCEQNLNHDAMYWYRQDPGQGLRLIYYSQIVNDFQKGDIAEGYSVSREKKESFPLTVTSAQKNPTAFYLCASSITGGEGYGYTFGSGTRLTVV.

The V call is TRBV28, the J call TRBJ2-3, with TRBD1 as a possible D gene (7 bases). From germline, CDR1 is MDHEN and CDR2 SYDVKM. The CDR3 totals 16 residues. Between the trimmed V and J ends, which lost 4 bases and 6 bases, there was a span of 20 bases. DNA of the CDR3: TGTGCCAGCAGTTCGCCGAAGGGGGCGCGGGGTGATACGCAGTATTTT. Its translation is CASSSPKGARGDTQYF.

The chain links TRBV5-1 to TRBJ2-7, with 8 nucleotides matching TRBD2. Germline loops: CDR1 SGHRS, CDR2 YFSETQ. V trimming: 0 bases; J trimming: 2 bases; junction bases outside the gene matches: 10. This CDR3 comprises 17 residues. The CDR3 region has the DNA TGCGCCAGCAGCTTGGCGGCAACTAGCGGCCTTCCCTACGAGCAGTACTTC. Protein: CASSLAATSGLPYEQYF.